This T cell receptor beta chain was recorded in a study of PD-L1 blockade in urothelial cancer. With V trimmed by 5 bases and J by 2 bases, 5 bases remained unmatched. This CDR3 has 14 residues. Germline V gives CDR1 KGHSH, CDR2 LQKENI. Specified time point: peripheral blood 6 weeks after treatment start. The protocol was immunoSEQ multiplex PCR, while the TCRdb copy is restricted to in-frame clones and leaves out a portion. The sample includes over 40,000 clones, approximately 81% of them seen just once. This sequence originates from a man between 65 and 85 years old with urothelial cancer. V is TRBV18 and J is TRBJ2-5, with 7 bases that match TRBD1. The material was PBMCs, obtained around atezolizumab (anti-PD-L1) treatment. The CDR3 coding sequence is TGTGCCAGCTCAATCTCGGGACAGCAAGAGACCCAGTACTTC. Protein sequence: CASSISGQQETQYF.